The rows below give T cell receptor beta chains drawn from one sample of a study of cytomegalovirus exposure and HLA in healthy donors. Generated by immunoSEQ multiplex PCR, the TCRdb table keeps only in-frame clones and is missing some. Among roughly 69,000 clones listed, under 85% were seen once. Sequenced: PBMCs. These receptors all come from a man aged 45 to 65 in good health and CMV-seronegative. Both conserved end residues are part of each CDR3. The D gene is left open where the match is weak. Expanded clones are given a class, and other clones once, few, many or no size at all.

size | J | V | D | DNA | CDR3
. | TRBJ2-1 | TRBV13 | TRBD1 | TGTGCCAGCAGCCAGGCAGACAGGGGCAATGAGCAGTTCTTC | CASSQADRGNEQFF
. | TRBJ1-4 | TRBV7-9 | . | TGTTCCAGCAGCGGGGCTCGGTTAGGGTATCGTGAAAAACTGTTTTTT | CSSSGARLGYREKLFF
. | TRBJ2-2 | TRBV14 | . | TGTGCCAGCAGCCTCAGTTACCCTCCCTTCCCGAACACCGGGGAGCTGTTTTTT | CASSLSYPPFPNTGELFF
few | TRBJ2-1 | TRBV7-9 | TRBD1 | TGTGCCAGCAGCTTACCCGGACAGGGGAGGCACAATGAGCAGTTCTTC | CASSLPGQGRHNEQFF
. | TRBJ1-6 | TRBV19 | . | TGTGCCAGTAGGGCGGGGTATAATTCACCCCTCCACTTT | CASRAGYNSPLHF
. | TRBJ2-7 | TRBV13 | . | TGTGCCAGCAGCTTATGGGGCGGGGCCGAGCAGTACTTC | CASSLWGGAEQYF
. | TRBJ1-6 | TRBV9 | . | TGTGCCAGTTCGTCACCCCTCCACTTT | CASSSPLHF
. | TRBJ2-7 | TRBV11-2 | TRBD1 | TGTGCCAGCAGCGCCACAGGGGGTATCTACGAGCAGTACTTC | CASSATGGIYEQYF
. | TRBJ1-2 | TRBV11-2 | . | TGTGCCAGCAGCTCAACGTCAACAGCTAACTATGGCTACACCTTC | CASSSTSTANYGYTF
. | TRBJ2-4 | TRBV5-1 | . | TGCGCCAGCAGCCCAGAAGGGGTTGGGGCCAAAAACATTCAGTACTTC | CASSPEGVGAKNIQYF
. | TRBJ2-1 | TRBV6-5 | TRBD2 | TGTGCCAGCAGTTACGGACTAGCGGGTCGGGGTGAGCAGTTCTTC | CASSYGLAGRGEQFF
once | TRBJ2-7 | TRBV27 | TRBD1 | TGTGCCAGCAGTTTCATCAACACATTCGGGACAGGTAACTACGAGCAGTACTTC | CASSFINTFGTGNYEQYF
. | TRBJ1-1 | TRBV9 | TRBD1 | TGTGCCAGCAAACGGACAGGGGGCACTGAAGCTTTCTTT | CASKRTGGTEAFF
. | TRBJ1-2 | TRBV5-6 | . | TGTGCCAGCAGCTTGGGGATGGGGGCGCTTACGCCCTTCCCTTATGGCTACACCTTC | CASSLGMGALTPFPYGYTF
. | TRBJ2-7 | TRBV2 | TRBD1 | TGTGCCGTACAAGGACAGGGGGGCTCCTACGAGCAGTACTTC | CAVQGQGGSYEQYF
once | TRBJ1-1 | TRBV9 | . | TGTGCCAGCAGCGTAGGGGACATTGACACTGAAGCTTTCTTT | CASSVGDIDTEAFF
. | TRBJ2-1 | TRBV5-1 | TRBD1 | TGCGCCAGCAGCCTTCGGACAGGGGGCGTCTACAATGAGCAGTTCTTC | CASSLRTGGVYNEQFF
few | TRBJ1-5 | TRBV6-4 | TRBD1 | TGTGCCAGCAGTAGGACAGGCGGACAGCCCCAGCATTTT | CASSRTGGQPQHF
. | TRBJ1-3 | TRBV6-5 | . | TGTGCCAGCAGTGCGGCAAACACCATATATTTT | CASSAANTIYF
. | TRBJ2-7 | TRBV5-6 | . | TGTGCCAGCAGCTTAGGTGGAACAGGCTCCTACGAGCAGTACTTC | CASSLGGTGSYEQYF
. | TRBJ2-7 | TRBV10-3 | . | TGTGCCATCGCCACAAGGGGGTCCTACGAGCAGTACTTC | CAIATRGSYEQYF
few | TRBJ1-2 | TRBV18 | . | TGTGCCAGCTCACCACCCACCCGAACCTTAGCGGGCTATGGCTACACCTTC | CASSPPTRTLAGYGYTF
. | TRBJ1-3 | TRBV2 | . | TGTGCCAGCAGCCGGGGGGTCTCTGGAAACACCATATATTTT | CASSRGVSGNTIYF
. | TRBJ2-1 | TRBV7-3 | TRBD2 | TGTGCCAGCACAACCGGGACTACTTACAATGAGCAGTTCTTC | CASTTGTTYNEQFF
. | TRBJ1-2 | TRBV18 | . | TGTGCCAGCTCACCACGGAGGGGAGGAGATGGCTACACCTTC | CASSPRRGGDGYTF
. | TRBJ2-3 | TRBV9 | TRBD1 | TGTGCCAGCAGCGTCTGGACAGGGAACACAGATACGCAGTATTTT | CASSVWTGNTDTQYF
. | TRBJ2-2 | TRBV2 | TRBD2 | TGTGCCAGCAGTCTTCGGACTAGCGGGGGGAACGGGGAGCTGTTTTTT | CASSLRTSGGNGELFF
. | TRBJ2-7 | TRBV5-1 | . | TGCGCCAGCAGCTTGGGGGAGAACGAGCAGTACTTC | CASSLGENEQYF